One sample yielded the 25 T cell receptor beta chains listed below, sequenced in a study of blood T cell repertoires in COVID-19. This table comes from immunoSEQ multiplex PCR, and its TCRdb copy is limited to in-frame clones, with some not included. The table includes about 190,000 clones, 65% to 80% detected once. The material sequenced was peripheral blood. Every receptor here comes from a woman aged 45-59 years with acute or convalescent COVID-19.

This clone was seen just once. The V and J genes are TRBV11-2 and TRBJ1-1; D might be TRBD1 (5 bases). This CDR3 is 15 amino acids long. Trimming cost V 1 base and J 1 base, with 10 bases left between them. The germline V gene has CDR1 SGHAT and CDR2 FQNNGV. The DNA for the CDR3 is TGTGCCAGCAGCTTAGTTGGGACTCCGAACACTGAAGCTTTCTTT. It encodes CASSLVGTPNTEAFF. The full variable domain, its missing parts supplied by reference TRBV11-2 and TRBJ1-1, is EAGVAQSPRYKIIEKRQSVAFWCNPISGHATLYWYQQILGQGPKLLIQFQNNGVVDDSQLPKDRFSAERLKGVDSTLKIQPAKLEDSAVYLCASSLVGTPNTEAFFGQGTRLTVV.

The chain is built from TRBV5-5 and TRBJ1-6; D is unclear. V was clipped by 4 bases and J by 9 bases, with 17 bases between them. The CDR3 has 15 amino acids. Per the germline V gene, CDR1 is SGHKS and CDR2 is YYEKEE (reference sequence). CDR3 sequence reads: CASSTNTGFGSPLHF. For the CDR3, the DNA is TGTGCCAGCAGCACTAACACCGGTTTTGGTTCACCCCTCCACTTT.

Of note for this clone: Other nucleotide sequences in the sample specify the same CDR3. The genes are TRBV5-1 and TRBJ2-3; 8 bases map to TRBD1. This CDR3 spans 15 amino acids. V lost 5 bases and J lost 2; bases outside the gene matches: 7. Germline CDR1 reads SGHRS; CDR2 reads YFSETQ. DNA of the CDR3: TGCGCCAGCAGTCTCCAGGGGGCGAACACAGATACGCAGTATTTT. Encoded protein: CASSLQGANTDTQYF.

V is TRBV5-1 and J is TRBJ2-6, with 7 bases aligning to TRBD1. J gave up 4 bases and V 4 bases, and 8 bases lay outside the gene matches. CDR1 SGHRS and CDR2 YFSETQ come from the germline V gene. The CDR3 is 16 residues long. CDR3 amino acids: CASSTYRGSGANVLTF. The CDR3 region has the DNA TGCGCCAGCAGCACCTACAGGGGTTCCGGGGCCAACGTCCTGACTTTC.

CDR3 region: CASSILGQLEQYF. The CDR3 nucleotides read TGTGCCAGTAGTATCCTGGGACAGCTCGAGCAGTACTTC. This chain joins TRBV19 and TRBJ2-7; 7 positions match TRBD1. Germline CDR1 LNHDA, CDR2 SQIVND (reference sequence). The trim removed 3 bases at V and 6 bases at J, leaving 5 bases unmatched. The CDR3 totals 13 residues.

V and J are TRBV7-2 and TRBJ1-1; D remains ambiguous. CDR3 size: 13 residues. Deletions cut 1 base from V and 5 bases from J, with 8 bases between. CDR1 is SGHTA and CDR2 is FQGNSA in the germline V gene. CDR3 DNA sequence: TGTGCCAGCAGCTTAGAAAGGAGGACTGAAGCTTTCTTT. Translated, it gives CASSLERRTEAFF.

The chain carries TRBV6-5 and TRBJ1-1; D is uncertain. The ends were cut back, 5 bases at V and 9 bases at J, with 13 bases in the middle. Per the germline V gene, CDR1 is MNHEY and CDR2 is SVGAGI. There are 12 residues in the CDR3. The CDR3 here is CASSRLSQKAFF. CDR3 coding DNA: TGTGCCAGCAGTCGACTATCTCAAAAAGCTTTCTTT.

This clone was seen more than once but under ten times. The CDR3 sequence: CASSSYRGTEAFF. CDR3 bases: TGTGCCAGCAGCTCGTACAGGGGCACTGAAGCTTTCTTT. This chain links TRBV14 with TRBJ1-1; 7 bases line up with TRBD1. This CDR3 has 13 residues. Germline CDR1 and CDR2: SGHDN and FVKESK. V was clipped by 5 bases and J by 4 bases; unmatched bases: 4. The variable domain in full, with the rest retrieved from reference TRBV14 and TRBJ1-1, is EAGVTQFPSHSVIEKGQTVTLRCDPISGHDNLYWYRRVMGKEIKFLLHFVKESKQDESGMPNNRFLAERTGGTYSTLKVQPAELEDSGVYFCASSSYRGTEAFFGQGTRLTVV.

In its sample, this clone was seen a few times. The genes are TRBV2 and TRBJ2-2; 8 nucleotides align to TRBD1. The CDR3 is made up of 17 amino acids. J gave up 6 bases and V 4 bases, and 13 bases lay outside the gene matches. The germline CDR1 and CDR2 sequences are SNHLY and FYNNEI. This chain's CDR3 is CASSGVEDRVRAGELFF. CDR3 DNA sequence: TGTGCCAGCAGTGGGGTTGAGGACAGGGTTAGAGCCGGGGAGCTGTTTTTT.

This chain connects TRBV30 to TRBJ2-2; D may be TRBD2 (7 bases). Germline CDR1 GTSNPN, CDR2 SVGIG (reference sequence). The CDR3 spans 14 residues. CDR3 in amino acids: CASGGGAGFGELFF. The CDR3 DNA is TGTGCTTCCGGAGGGGGGGCAGGATTCGGGGAGCTGTTTTTT.

Concerning this clone: The junction shows a germline mismatch at one end, possibly a read error. The V call is TRBV7-7, the J call TRBJ1-5, with 9 bases matching TRBD1. This CDR3 contains 18 residues. Germline V gene lookup returns CDR1 SSHAT and CDR2 FNYEAQ (reference sequence). The CDR3 is CASSLDRTGEMSNQPQHF. The CDR3 bases are TGTGCTAGCAGCTTAGATAGGACAGGGGAAATGAGCAATCAGCCCCAGCATTTT.

Only a few counts were recorded for this clone. The genes are TRBV9 and TRBJ2-2; the D gene is possibly TRBD2 (6 bases). CDR1 is SGDLS and CDR2 is YYNGEE in the germline V gene. With 3 bases removed from V and 0 bases from J, the gap between germline ends came to 6 bases. The CDR3 extends over 14 amino acids. The CDR3 region is CASSGLANTGELFF. The CDR3 DNA sequence: TGTGCCAGCAGCGGACTAGCGAACACCGGGGAGCTGTTTTTT.

The chain joins TRBV14 to TRBJ2-1; possible D gene TRBD1, 5 bases. CDR1 and CDR2 (germline): SGHDN, FVKESK. V was clipped by 4 bases and J by 8 bases, with 15 bases between them. This CDR3 region has 14 residues. The CDR3 nucleotides read TGTGCCAGCAGCCCCTGGGGTAGGGGCCATGAGCAGTTCTTC. It specifies CASSPWGRGHEQFF.

This chain uses TRBV28 with TRBJ1-5; D gene unclear. V was trimmed by 8 bases and J by 0 bases, leaving 11 bases between them. Germline CDR1 MDHEN, CDR2 SYDVKM. This CDR3 has 14 amino acids. The CDR3 nucleotides read TGTGCCAGCGGAGGAGTTCGTAGCAATCAGCCCCAGCATTTT. This sequence encodes CASGGVRSNQPQHF.

The rearrangement joins TRBV30 to TRBJ2-1; 9 bases line up with TRBD1. Germline V gene sequence: CDR1 GTSNPN, CDR2 SVGIG (reference sequence). This CDR3 region has 15 residues. V lost 3 bases, J lost 6 bases, and 9 bases stayed unmatched. This CDR3 is CAWSTGTGNSNEQFF. The CDR3 coding sequence is TGTGCCTGGAGCACCGGGACAGGGAATTCCAATGAGCAGTTCTTC.

The rearrangement joins TRBV12-3 or TRBV12-4 to TRBJ1-1; TRBD1 is a possible D gene (6 bases). V was pared by 6 bases and J by 6 bases, with 14 bases between. The CDR3 is made up of 13 amino acids. The CDR3 loop is CASRNSGQPEAFF. CDR3 DNA: TGTGCCAGCAGGAACTCCGGACAGCCTGAAGCTTTCTTT.

DNA for the CDR3: TGTGCCAGCAGTGAAACGGGGGGCTCATTCTATGGCTACACCTTC. Its protein product is CASSETGGSFYGYTF. This chain joins TRBV6-1 and TRBJ1-2; D perhaps matches TRBD1 (6 bases). Germline values: CDR1 MNHNS, CDR2 SASEGT. Deletions cut 2 bases from V and 4 bases from J, with 14 bases between. This CDR3 comprises 15 residues.

V gene TRBV27 combines with J gene TRBJ2-4, with 7 bases identical to TRBD1. CDR3 length equals 18 residues. Trimming took 1 base from V and 0 from J; bases not matched to a gene: 9. Germline V gene data show CDR1 as MNHEY and CDR2 as SMNVEV (reference sequence). The CDR3 region has the DNA TGTGCCAGCAGTTTATATCCCCAGACAGGGACAGCCAAAAACATTCAGTACTTC. Protein product: CASSLYPQTGTAKNIQYF.

This clone showed up just a few times. This chain joins TRBV19 and TRBJ1-1, with D perhaps TRBD1 (5 bases). V dropped 3 bases and J dropped 8 bases, with 10 bases sitting between them. CDR1 is LNHDA, CDR2 SQIVND, per germline (reference sequence). This CDR3 is built from 12 residues. In DNA form, the CDR3 reads TGTGCCAGTAGTATGAAGGGGCTCGAAGCTTTCTTT. It is translated as CASSMKGLEAFF.

The chain joins TRBV7-2 to TRBJ1-2; D call uncertain. The V end lost 1 base, the J end lost 8 bases, and 14 bases lay between the germline ends. The CDR3 loop spans 14 amino acids. From germline, CDR1 is SGHTA and CDR2 FQGNSA. Written as DNA, the CDR3 is TGTGCCAGCAGCTTAGACAGCTCTACTGGGGGCTACACCTTC. Translating it yields CASSLDSSTGGYTF.

The rearrangement links TRBV30 to TRBJ2-1, with 10 bases that match TRBD2. Germline CDR1 reads GTSNPN; CDR2 reads SVGIG (reference sequence). The CDR3 has 17 amino acids. J was trimmed by 5 bases and V by 0 bases; bases with no gene match: 10. Here the CDR3 reads CAWSVSGGTPWHNEQFF. CDR3 DNA sequence: TGTGCCTGGAGTGTTAGCGGGGGGACTCCCTGGCACAATGAGCAGTTCTTC.

The chain has TRBV5-1 and TRBJ2-3; possibly TRBD2 for D (6 bases). CDR1 is SGHRS, CDR2 YFSETQ, per germline. V was trimmed by 3 bases and J by 4 bases, leaving 12 bases between them. This CDR3 has 14 residues. CDR3 bases: TGCGCCAGCAGCTGGGACTCCGCGGCAGATACGCAGTATTTT. Its protein is CASSWDSAADTQYF.

The V call is TRBV6-5, the J call TRBJ2-6; TRBD2 matches at 8 bases. With 8 bases clipped from V and 0 bases from J, the junction kept 3 bases outside the gene matches. Germline CDR1 reads MNHEY; CDR2 reads SVGAGI. This CDR3 is built from 15 residues. The CDR3 is CASSGGASGANVLTF. The DNA of the CDR3 is TGTGCCAGCTCCGGGGGGGCCTCTGGGGCCAACGTCCTGACTTTC.

The genes are TRBV9 and TRBJ2-3, with 9 bases aligning to TRBD2. The CDR3 covers 16 residues. From germline, CDR1 is SGDLS and CDR2 YYNGEE. Trimming took 4 bases from V and 2 from J; bases not matched to a gene: 8. The CDR3 DNA is TGTGCCAGCAGCCCCCTGCGGGGGGGCACCACAGATACGCAGTATTTT. This encodes CASSPLRGGTTDTQYF.

The chain employs TRBV4-1 and TRBJ2-7; the match to TRBD1 covers 8 bases. After removal of 4 bases from V and 0 bases from J, the junction contained 8 bases not matched to a gene. This CDR3 spans 16 amino acids. Germline V CDR1 and CDR2: MGHRA, YSYEKL. The CDR3 region is CASSPSPGGFSYEQYF. The CDR3 nucleotides are TGCGCCAGCAGCCCGAGCCCAGGGGGCTTCTCCTACGAGCAGTACTTC.